This paragraph reports one T cell receptor (beta chain). What this receptor recognizes is not known. Base qualities are not recorded, but no much larger clone differs from it by a single base. The immunoSEQ Assay was used to immunosequence TCRbeta CDR3 regions from genomic DNA. Genomic DNA was amplified by bias-controlled multiplex PCR before high-throughput sequencing. Per the authors' processing: To quantify the absolute abundance of each unique TCRbeta CDR3 region, the sequences were collapsed and filtered. Clonality, defined as 1 minus Pielou's evenness, was calculated using only productive rearrangements. A previously published method was used to identify clones with significantly greater frequencies in on-treatment samples than in baseline samples. The table was pulled from immuneACCESS by TCRdb, which kept in-frame rearrangements only. Such tables lose some clones; where checked, under half of the loss comes from unresolved V genes, and the rest has no known cause. The V and J calls and clone size are taken from that table; D and trimming were inferred from the DNA. Here the sample has roughly 13,000 clones; roughly 50% occur a single time. The top ten clonotypes cover roughly 15% of the sample.

The data originate from a study of sequential checkpoint blockade in melanoma (dated by TCRdb to between 2018 and 2020). Study-level background: Patients were randomized 1:1 to first-line nivolumab followed by ipilimumab (arm A) or ipilimumab followed by nivolumab (arm B). Maintenance nivolumab was given following each of the two trial sequences.

The full study reports these points: The model for predicting response that combines TCR metrics with mutation burden needs to be validated in larger, independent patient cohorts.

The treatment or condition label, read with the paper, signifies: randomized to nivolumab then ipilimumab (arm A) or the reverse (arm B). No trial patient had received prior DNA-damaging chemotherapy. Live CD3+CD8+ cells negative for CD19 and CD56 were sorted from thawed PBMCs on a FACS Aria II flow cytometer. The samples were obtained from melanoma patients enrolled in CheckMate 064, an open-label, randomized phase II trial testing sequential checkpoint blockade. Leukapheresis was used to collect peripheral blood mononuclear cells, which were then purified with Ficoll-Paque and frozen in human serum with 10% DMSO. Right after sorting, the blood CD3+CD8+ cells were verified to be >95% pure, and DNA extraction followed. The CDR3 contains 16 residues, cysteine and phenylalanine counted. This entry keeps only the CDR3 DNA: 48 bases, framed from base 1. Per the germline V gene, SGHDT is the CDR1 and YYEEEE is the CDR2. The germline V and J ends show losses of 0 bases and 4 bases respectively, and no gene match explains 8 bases of the junction.

The sample consisted of CD8+ T cells sorted from blood (inferred from file names), taken from a patient given nivolumab and ipilimumab in sequence. This chain is built from TRBV5-6 and TRBJ1-2; TRBD1 lines up with 8 middle nucleotides. This receptor was taken from a human donor with melanoma. The CDR3 in this case is CASSLGQGRGSYGYTF. The DNA sequence is TGTGCCAGCAGCTTGGGACAGGGGAGGGGTTCCTATGGCTACACCTTC.